This paragraph covers one TCR beta chain sequence. Its antigen is not known. This sample was taken from a study of T cell responses to AZD1222 COVID-19 vaccine. Study outcomes and limitations: After the peak T cell response, and only then, were repertoires sampled. Clonal diversity was possibly underestimated; the donors were predominantly white British and more often female. Targets within unmutated variant regions were reportedly found for nearly half of spike-specific TCRs.

Profiling relied on immunoSEQ multiplex PCR, and the TCRdb table lists in-frame clones only, not all of them. Counted here are 100,000 to 150,000 clones, around 87% occurring once; the ten biggest clones make up 10%. Sequences were derived from peripheral blood, sampled on day 0 of AZD1222 vaccination. This clonotype originated in an adult in good health.

The CDR3, as DNA: TGTGCCATCAGTGATGGGGGGGGCGAGGGTCAGCCCCAGCATTTT. This gives the protein CAISDGGGEGQPQHF. The chain links TRBV10-3 to TRBJ1-5; D may be TRBD1 (6 bases). V was cut by 3 bases and J by 6 bases, with 15 bases left in between. This CDR3 has 15 amino acids. Germline V CDR1 and CDR2: ENHRY, SYGVKD.